The present TCR beta chain was sequenced within a study of blood T cell repertoires in COVID-19. In the original processing: Amplified reference gene primers provided the basis for estimating nucleated cell counts. TCRdb keeps only in-frame clones here, not all; method: immunoSEQ multiplex PCR. V and J calls and clone size are those listed in that table; D and trimming were worked out from the DNA. This sample has fewer than 450,000 clones, with 88% found just once. The sequencing input was peripheral blood. The origin of this receptor is a woman aged 70-85 years with COVID-19, enrolled during active disease.

CDR3 sequence reads: CASGGGQETQYF. For the CDR3, the DNA is TGCGCCAGTGGGGGGGGACAAGAGACCCAGTACTTC. V is TRBV10-1 and J is TRBJ2-5; 7 bases align to TRBD2. After removal of 9 bases from V and 2 bases from J, the junction contained 3 bases not matched to a gene. CDR1 is WNHNN and CDR2 is SYGVQD in the germline V gene (reference sequence). The CDR3 runs to 12 residues.